These T cell receptor beta chains were read from a single sample in a study of cytomegalovirus exposure and HLA in healthy donors. Measured with immunoSEQ multiplex PCR; TCRdb has only the in-frame clones, and not every one. The sample shows 150,000 to 200,000 clones, 60% to 80% of them seen only once. The specimen was PBMCs. The source of these receptors is a man between 18 and 29 years old in good health and CMV-seropositive. CDR3s include the opening cysteine and the closing phenylalanine or tryptophan. D genes are given only for firm matches. Clone size is stated in some rows and not others, as once, few, many or a class when expanded.

v_call: TRBV5-1
j_call: TRBJ2-1
d_call: -
clone_size: -
cdr3_nt: TGCGCCAGCAGCTTGGCATCGCCGGATGAGCAGTTCTTC
cdr3_aa: CASSLASPDEQFF

v_call: TRBV4-1
j_call: TRBJ1-1
d_call: TRBD1
clone_size: -
cdr3_nt: TGCGCCAGCAGCCGTAACCCACAGGGGTTGAACACTGAAGCTTTCTTT
cdr3_aa: CASSRNPQGLNTEAFF

v_call: TRBV7-3
j_call: TRBJ1-1
d_call: -
clone_size: -
cdr3_nt: TGTGCCAGCAGCTTGGCCGGGGGGGGCACTGAAGCTTTCTTT
cdr3_aa: CASSLAGGGTEAFF

v_call: TRBV4-1
j_call: TRBJ2-2
d_call: -
clone_size: -
cdr3_nt: TGCGCCAGCAGCCAAGTGACTAGGAGTGGGGAGCTGTTTTTT
cdr3_aa: CASSQVTRSGELFF

v_call: TRBV7-9
j_call: TRBJ1-2
d_call: -
clone_size: -
cdr3_nt: TGTGCCAGCAGTCAATCCAACGGGGGTTTCGGTGGCTACACCTTC
cdr3_aa: CASSQSNGGFGGYTF

v_call: TRBV9
j_call: TRBJ2-1
d_call: TRBD2
clone_size: -
cdr3_nt: TGTGCCAGCAGCGTAGGGGGGACTATCTACAATGAGCAGTTCTTC
cdr3_aa: CASSVGGTIYNEQFF

v_call: TRBV7-9
j_call: TRBJ1-4
d_call: -
clone_size: -
cdr3_nt: TGTGCCAGCAGCTTAGTCCCGGGGTACAGCGGATATGAAAAACTGTTTTTT
cdr3_aa: CASSLVPGYSGYEKLFF

v_call: TRBV5-1
j_call: TRBJ1-6
d_call: -
clone_size: -
cdr3_nt: TGCGCCAGCAGTGCCGGGCGGGGGCTCGATTCACCCCTCCACTTT
cdr3_aa: CASSAGRGLDSPLHF

v_call: TRBV5-6
j_call: TRBJ1-1
d_call: -
clone_size: -
cdr3_nt: TGTGCCAGCAGCCCCGGGTGGCGGACTGAAGCTTTCTTT
cdr3_aa: CASSPGWRTEAFF

v_call: TRBV29-1
j_call: TRBJ2-5
d_call: TRBD1
clone_size: -
cdr3_nt: TGCAGCGTTAACAGGGGGCAAGAGACCCAGTACTTC
cdr3_aa: CSVNRGQETQYF

v_call: TRBV29-1
j_call: TRBJ1-1
d_call: -
clone_size: once
cdr3_nt: TGCAGCGTTGGGGCCGCAACCCACACTGAAGCTTTCTTT
cdr3_aa: CSVGAATHTEAFF

v_call: TRBV27
j_call: TRBJ1-2
d_call: TRBD1
clone_size: few
cdr3_nt: TGTGCCAGCAGTCTACTCGCCCGGGACAGGTCCGGTGGCTACACCTTC
cdr3_aa: CASSLLARDRSGGYTF

v_call: TRBV7-2
j_call: TRBJ1-2
d_call: -
clone_size: -
cdr3_nt: TGTGCCAGCAGCTTAGAGGCGGGCAGGGGCTATGGCTACACCTTC
cdr3_aa: CASSLEAGRGYGYTF

v_call: TRBV5-5
j_call: TRBJ1-3
d_call: -
clone_size: -
cdr3_nt: TGTGCCAGCAGCTTGGGAGGCCTCTCTGGAAACACCATATATTTT
cdr3_aa: CASSLGGLSGNTIYF

v_call: TRBV15
j_call: TRBJ1-1
d_call: -
clone_size: -
cdr3_nt: TGTGCCACCAGCAGAGGGGAGGGGGGGACTGAAGCTTTCTTT
cdr3_aa: CATSRGEGGTEAFF

v_call: TRBV7-9
j_call: TRBJ2-1
d_call: -
clone_size: -
cdr3_nt: TGTGCCAGCAGCTTAGCGGGAGGTCTAAATGAGCAGTTCTTC
cdr3_aa: CASSLAGGLNEQFF

v_call: TRBV28
j_call: TRBJ2-5
d_call: -
clone_size: -
cdr3_nt: TGTGCCAGCAGTTTTAGTGGAGGTAAAGAGACCCAGTACTTC
cdr3_aa: CASSFSGGKETQYF

v_call: TRBV30
j_call: TRBJ2-5
d_call: TRBD2
clone_size: -
cdr3_nt: TGTGCCTGGATGGGGGACTACAAAGAGACCCAGTACTTC
cdr3_aa: CAWMGDYKETQYF

v_call: TRBV30
j_call: TRBJ1-6
d_call: -
clone_size: -
cdr3_nt: TGTGCCTGGAGGGCAACCTCCTATAATTCACCCCTCCACTTT
cdr3_aa: CAWRATSYNSPLHF

v_call: TRBV5-1
j_call: TRBJ2-1
d_call: TRBD1
clone_size: -
cdr3_nt: TGCGCCAGCAGGCCCGGGACAGATTACAATGAGCAGTTCTTC
cdr3_aa: CASRPGTDYNEQFF

v_call: TRBV2
j_call: TRBJ2-1
d_call: TRBD2
clone_size: once
cdr3_nt: TGTGCCAGCCGGGAACTAGCGACGTACAATGAGCAGTTCTTC
cdr3_aa: CASRELATYNEQFF

v_call: TRBV7-8
j_call: TRBJ1-2
d_call: -
clone_size: -
cdr3_nt: TGTGCCAGCAGCTTGGGCGGGGCACCGACTGGCTACACCTTC
cdr3_aa: CASSLGGAPTGYTF

v_call: TRBV5-5
j_call: TRBJ1-2
d_call: -
clone_size: -
cdr3_nt: TGTGCCAGCAGCTCGACACAGGGAGAGAGCGGCTACACCTTC
cdr3_aa: CASSSTQGESGYTF

v_call: TRBV6-1
j_call: TRBJ1-5
d_call: -
clone_size: -
cdr3_nt: TGTGCCAGCAGTGAATTCGGGGGAATCCAGCCCCAGCATTTT
cdr3_aa: CASSEFGGIQPQHF

v_call: TRBV5-6
j_call: TRBJ1-4
d_call: -
clone_size: -
cdr3_nt: TGTGCCAGCAGCTTAGCAACAGGGTCGGTAAGGGAAAAACTGTTTTTT
cdr3_aa: CASSLATGSVREKLFF

v_call: TRBV14
j_call: TRBJ1-2
d_call: TRBD1
clone_size: -
cdr3_nt: TGTGCCAGCAGCCCCGGAGGACAGGGCTATGGCTACACCTTC
cdr3_aa: CASSPGGQGYGYTF

v_call: TRBV15
j_call: TRBJ1-3
d_call: -
clone_size: few
cdr3_nt: TGTGCCACCAGCAGAGATAAAGGAAACACCATATATTTT
cdr3_aa: CATSRDKGNTIYF

v_call: TRBV5-1
j_call: TRBJ1-2
d_call: -
clone_size: -
cdr3_nt: TGCGCCAGCAGCTTGGAGCCGGGAATGGGGGGCTACACCTTC
cdr3_aa: CASSLEPGMGGYTF

v_call: TRBV6-5
j_call: TRBJ2-2
d_call: -
clone_size: -
cdr3_nt: TGTGCCAGCAGTCCCCAGGGGCGCACCGGGGAGCTGTTTTTT
cdr3_aa: CASSPQGRTGELFF

v_call: TRBV6-1
j_call: TRBJ2-1
d_call: TRBD2
clone_size: -
cdr3_nt: TGTGCCAGCAGCGGGAAAAGCGGGACCTACAATGAGCAGTTCTTC
cdr3_aa: CASSGKSGTYNEQFF

v_call: TRBV19
j_call: TRBJ1-5
d_call: -
clone_size: -
cdr3_nt: TGTGCCAGTAGTCAACAGGCTTTGGGCAATCAGCCCCAGCATTTT
cdr3_aa: CASSQQALGNQPQHF

v_call: TRBV7-7
j_call: TRBJ1-2
d_call: -
clone_size: once
cdr3_nt: TGTGCTAGCAGCTTAAATACAGGGACCACTAACTATGGCTACACCTTC
cdr3_aa: CASSLNTGTTNYGYTF

v_call: TRBV5-1
j_call: TRBJ2-2
d_call: -
clone_size: -
cdr3_nt: TGCGCCAGCAGCTCACGCCGGGAGTTCGCGAACACCGGGGAGCTGTTTTTT
cdr3_aa: CASSSRREFANTGELFF

v_call: TRBV11-2
j_call: TRBJ2-5
d_call: -
clone_size: -
cdr3_nt: TGTGCCAGCAGCTTCACCGGGACTTTTCAAGAGACCCAGTACTTC
cdr3_aa: CASSFTGTFQETQYF

v_call: TRBV7-2
j_call: TRBJ1-2
d_call: -
clone_size: few
cdr3_nt: TGTGCCAGCAGCTTAGAACAGGGCGGGGGCTACACCTTC
cdr3_aa: CASSLEQGGGYTF

v_call: TRBV7-3
j_call: TRBJ1-1
d_call: -
clone_size: -
cdr3_nt: TGTGCCAGCAGCCTTCAGGGGAACACTGAAGCTTTCTTT
cdr3_aa: CASSLQGNTEAFF

v_call: TRBV30
j_call: TRBJ1-1
d_call: TRBD1
clone_size: -
cdr3_nt: TGTGCCTGGAGGAGGAGACTCGGGACAGGTGCTGAAGCTTTCTTT
cdr3_aa: CAWRRRLGTGAEAFF

v_call: TRBV7-9
j_call: TRBJ1-5
d_call: TRBD1
clone_size: -
cdr3_nt: TGTGCCAGCAGCTTAGGACAGGGGTTCCAGCCCCAGCATTTT
cdr3_aa: CASSLGQGFQPQHF